Given below is one TCR beta chain in context. These data originate in a study of cytomegalovirus exposure and HLA in healthy donors. This PCR relied on a set of 60 Vbeta primers and 13 Jbeta primers. The method was immunoSEQ multiplex PCR; TCRdb's version includes in-frame clones alone and lacks a portion of them. The data hold approximately 180,000 clones, with about 13% observed a single time. Trimming removed 6 bases from V and 5 bases from J; junction bases left unmatched: 4. CDR1 and CDR2 (germline): SNHLY, FYNNEI. This CDR3 contains 13 residues. The sequencing input was PBMCs. This TCR derives from a man aged 50-59 years in good health and CMV-seropositive. The gene calls are TRBV2 and TRBJ2-3, with 8 bases identical to TRBD2. CDR3 in amino acids: CASSGGAVDTQYF. Here the CDR3 DNA reads TGTGCCAGCAGCGGGGGGGCGGTAGATACGCAGTATTTT.